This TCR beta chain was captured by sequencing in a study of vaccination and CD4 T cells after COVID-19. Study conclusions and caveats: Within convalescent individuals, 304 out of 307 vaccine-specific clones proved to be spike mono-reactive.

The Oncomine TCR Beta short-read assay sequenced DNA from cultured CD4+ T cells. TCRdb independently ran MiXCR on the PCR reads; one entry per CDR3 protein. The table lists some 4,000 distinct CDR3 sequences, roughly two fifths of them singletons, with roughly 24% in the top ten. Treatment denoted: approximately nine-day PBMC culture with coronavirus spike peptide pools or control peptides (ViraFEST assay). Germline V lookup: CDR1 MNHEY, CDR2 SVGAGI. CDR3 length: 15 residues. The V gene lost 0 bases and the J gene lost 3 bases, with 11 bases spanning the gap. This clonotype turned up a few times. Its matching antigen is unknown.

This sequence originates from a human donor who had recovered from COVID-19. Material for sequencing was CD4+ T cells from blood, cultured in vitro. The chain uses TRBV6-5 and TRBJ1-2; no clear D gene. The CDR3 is CASSYSGVGHYGYTF. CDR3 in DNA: TGTGCCAGCAGTTACTCTGGGGTGGGCCACTATGGCTACACCTTC.